This T cell receptor beta chain derives from a study of glioma-infiltrating T cells after dendritic cell vaccination (dated by TCRdb to the mid-2010s). Notes on the research overall: The cohort comprised about 15 glioblastoma patients from Phase I and II dendritic cell vaccination trials, 9 newly diagnosed and 6 with recurrent disease. Between about 2003 and 2012, patients were given autologous tumor lysate-pulsed dendritic cell vaccination. The vaccine was prepared from monocyte-derived dendritic cells that were cultured for seven days with IL-4 and GM-CSF and then pulsed overnight with autologous tumor lysate. Patients received three intradermal dendritic cell vaccine injections at biweekly intervals in the arm below the axilla. In glioblastoma patients vaccinated with dendritic cells, deep sequencing of TCR beta CDR3 regions served to measure tumor-infiltrating lymphocyte content and to compare repertoires between tumor and blood. Survival after dendritic cell vaccination was correlated with TCR sequencing metrics, such as TIL content and the overlap between tumor and blood repertoires.

To be selected, patients needed enough residual fresh-frozen tumor tissue and more than two years of available survival data. Molecular status otherwise varied across the glioblastoma patients, but none of them carried an isocitrate dehydrogenase mutation. PBMC were collected before vaccination, two weeks after the third vaccination, and at tumor progression if progression occurred. The Qiagen DNeasy Blood extraction Kit was used to extract genomic DNA. Here is what the overall study found, with its caveats: The three-group TCR overlap response model was described as speculative and requiring prospective validation. Longer time to progression and overall survival after dendritic cell vaccination were predicted by higher estimated pretreatment TIL content. No direct relationship between TCR clonality and survival was found, suggesting a diverse polyclonal response may matter. The cohort was small and heterogeneous, with few patients having full blood and tumor sets and even fewer initial-recurrent tumor pairs.

A word on this clone: This clone's antigen is unknown. Within one base of it there is no much larger clone, and no base qualities were kept.

At the junction V is shortened by 4 bases and J by 4 bases; bases outside the gene matches: 3. The cysteine opens and the phenylalanine closes a CDR3 of 14 amino acids. Solely the CDR3 DNA is kept, with 42 bases framed from the first base. The germline V gene provides CDR1 MNHEY and CDR2 SVGAGI. The immunoSEQ assay amplified TCRB CDR3 regions from around 2 micrograms of genomic DNA, or from all available DNA when less than that amount was available. The multiplex PCR relied on 60 forward primers for TCR V beta segments and 13 reverse primers for J beta segments. To estimate reads per starting template, synthetic control templates were spiked into each sample at limiting dilution. Reads of 87 bp were generated by sequencing on the Illumina HiSeq System. In the paper's pipeline: PCR and sequencing errors were removed by a nearest neighbor algorithm that merged closely related sequences. TCR overlap was measured as the percentage of unique tumor TCR beta sequences that were also present in the peripheral blood of the same patient. Sourced from immuneACCESS, this table was stored by TCRdb with only in-frame sequences that have V and J called. A share of the clones is absent; for the studies checked, an unresolved V gene accounts for under half, and the remainder has no known explanation. D and trimming were read from the DNA, whereas the V and J calls and clone size are those reported in that table. This sample is represented by roughly 100,000 clones; roughly 79% of them were singletons. The ten largest clones represent approximately 12% of the sample.

The sequence was obtained from a human donor with glioblastoma. Sample: blood, taken before dendritic cell vaccination. The chain uses TRBV6-5 and TRBJ1-4, with 7 central nucleotides matching TRBD1. The DNA sequence follows: TGTGCCAGCAGTTCCGGGACAGTTAATGAAAAACTGTTTTTT. Its amino acids are CASSSGTVNEKLFF.